This is a list of T cell receptor beta chains from one sample in a study of blood T cells in healthy people across ages. TCRdb passed the 5' RACE reads through MiXCR, listing each CDR3 protein once. This table holds about a million distinct CDR3 sequences, roughly half found once. Input material: blood. Every receptor here comes from a woman in her sixties or seventies in good health. CDR3s include the opening cysteine and the closing phenylalanine or tryptophan. Fields, in order: clone size, J gene, V gene, D gene, CDR3 protein, CDR3 DNA. The D gene is left open where the match is weak. The size of a clone is reported for some rows only, either as once, few or many, or as a class for expanded clones.

abundance: .; j_gene: TRBJ1-2; v_gene: TRBV4-2; d_gene: TRBD1; CDR3aa: CASSQGVGTDNYGYTF; CDR3nt: TGTGCCAGCAGCCAAGGGGTAGGGACAGACAACTATGGCTACACCTTC
abundance: .; j_gene: TRBJ2-1; v_gene: TRBV7-2; d_gene: TRBD2; CDR3aa: CASSLGGLAGISGNEQFF; CDR3nt: TGTGCCAGCAGCTTAGGAGGACTAGCGGGGATCTCCGGCAATGAGCAGTTCTTC
abundance: once; j_gene: TRBJ2-7; v_gene: TRBV14; d_gene: .; CDR3aa: CASSQDSGTSYEQYF; CDR3nt: TGTGCCAGCAGCCAAGACAGTGGCACCTCCTACGAGCAGTACTTC
abundance: medium-sized; j_gene: TRBJ2-1; v_gene: TRBV20-1; d_gene: TRBD2; CDR3aa: CSARGGLAGGPRHNEQFF; CDR3nt: TGCAGTGCTAGAGGGGGGCTAGCGGGAGGGCCGAGGCACAATGAGCAGTTCTTC
abundance: few; j_gene: TRBJ1-2; v_gene: TRBV7-9; d_gene: .; CDR3aa: CASSLAYETPNGYTF; CDR3nt: TGTGCCAGCAGCTTAGCCTACGAGACCCCAAATGGCTACACCTTC
abundance: few; j_gene: TRBJ2-3; v_gene: TRBV29-1; d_gene: .; CDR3aa: CSGMNTDTQYF; CDR3nt: TGCAGCGGAATGAACACAGATACGCAGTATTTT
abundance: .; j_gene: TRBJ2-1; v_gene: TRBV3-1; d_gene: TRBD2; CDR3aa: CASSQASGRDEQFF; CDR3nt: TGTGCCAGCAGCCAGGCTAGCGGGAGAGACGAGCAGTTCTTC
abundance: .; j_gene: TRBJ1-3; v_gene: TRBV5-1; d_gene: .; CDR3aa: CASSLNQGGANTIYF; CDR3nt: TGCGCCAGCAGCTTGAACCAGGGAGGTGCGAACACCATATATTTT
abundance: few; j_gene: TRBJ2-7; v_gene: TRBV20-1; d_gene: .; CDR3aa: CSARDKRLVEQYF; CDR3nt: TGCAGTGCTAGAGATAAGCGGTTGGTAGAGCAGTACTTC
abundance: .; j_gene: TRBJ1-2; v_gene: TRBV3-1; d_gene: .; CDR3aa: CASSPLEQASVNGYTF; CDR3nt: TGTGCCAGCAGCCCTCTAGAGCAGGCGTCCGTTAATGGCTACACCTTC
abundance: .; j_gene: TRBJ1-6; v_gene: TRBV27; d_gene: .; CDR3aa: CASNNVAALGNSPLHF; CDR3nt: TGTGCCAGCAACAACGTGGCGGCCCTGGGGAATTCACCCCTCCACTTT
abundance: few; j_gene: TRBJ2-5; v_gene: TRBV6-5; d_gene: .; CDR3aa: CASSPAYGIKETQYF; CDR3nt: TGTGCCAGCAGTCCTGCCTATGGGATAAAAGAGACCCAGTACTTC
abundance: .; j_gene: TRBJ2-2; v_gene: TRBV6-2/TRBV6-3; d_gene: TRBD2; CDR3aa: CANVPYSGSYTGELFF; CDR3nt: TGTGCCAACGTCCCCTATAGCGGGAGCTACACCGGGGAGCTGTTTTTT
abundance: .; j_gene: TRBJ1-1; v_gene: TRBV11-2; d_gene: TRBD1; CDR3aa: CASSVLPPGTGVQAFF; CDR3nt: TGTGCCAGCAGCGTACTTCCACCCGGGACAGGGGTTCAAGCTTTCTTT
abundance: once; j_gene: TRBJ2-1; v_gene: TRBV28; d_gene: TRBD2; CDR3aa: CASSLSGTINNEQFF; CDR3nt: TGTGCCAGCAGTCTATCCGGGACTATCAACAATGAGCAGTTCTTC
abundance: .; j_gene: TRBJ2-7; v_gene: TRBV20-1; d_gene: .; CDR3aa: CSALRGLSNPREQYF; CDR3nt: TGCAGTGCTCTTAGAGGTTTGTCGAATCCTCGCGAGCAGTACTTC
abundance: .; j_gene: TRBJ2-7; v_gene: TRBV6-6; d_gene: .; CDR3aa: CASSYTYPGTYEQYF; CDR3nt: TGTGCCAGCAGTTACACTTACCCGGGAACCTACGAGCAGTACTTC
abundance: .; j_gene: TRBJ2-5; v_gene: TRBV7-2; d_gene: TRBD2; CDR3aa: CASSLSLAEETQYF; CDR3nt: TGTGCCAGCAGCTTAAGCCTAGCGGAAGAGACCCAGTACTTC
abundance: .; j_gene: TRBJ2-4; v_gene: TRBV7-2; d_gene: .; CDR3aa: CASSPSRDSRAKNIQYF; CDR3nt: TGTGCCAGCAGCCCATCACGGGACTCGAGGGCCAAAAACATTCAGTACTTC
abundance: few; j_gene: TRBJ1-4; v_gene: TRBV29-1; d_gene: .; CDR3aa: CSGGGRLNEKLFF; CDR3nt: TGCAGCGGCGGGGGGAGGCTTAATGAAAAACTGTTTTTT
abundance: .; j_gene: TRBJ1-2; v_gene: TRBV12-3/TRBV12-4; d_gene: .; CDR3aa: CASSWGRGYTF; CDR3nt: TGTGCCAGCAGTTGGGGTAGAGGCTACACCTTC
abundance: .; j_gene: TRBJ2-1; v_gene: TRBV4-1; d_gene: TRBD2; CDR3aa: CASSPGTSGRKVTFF; CDR3nt: TGCGCCAGCAGCCCGGGGACTAGCGGACGGAAAGTGACGTTCTTC
abundance: .; j_gene: TRBJ2-5; v_gene: TRBV11-2; d_gene: TRBD2; CDR3aa: CASSPLASGSETQYF; CDR3nt: TGTGCCAGCAGCCCCCTGGCTAGCGGGAGTGAGACCCAGTACTTC
abundance: few; j_gene: TRBJ2-7; v_gene: TRBV6-2/TRBV6-3; d_gene: .; CDR3aa: CASSWMGYEQYF; CDR3nt: TGTGCCAGCAGCTGGATGGGGTACGAGCAGTACTTC
abundance: .; j_gene: TRBJ2-5; v_gene: TRBV2; d_gene: .; CDR3aa: CASREQGIHKETQYF; CDR3nt: TGTGCCAGCAGGGAACAGGGAATCCACAAAGAGACCCAGTACTTC
abundance: many; j_gene: TRBJ2-4; v_gene: TRBV12-3/TRBV12-4; d_gene: TRBD1; CDR3aa: CASRRQGGLAKNIQYF; CDR3nt: TGTGCCAGCAGAAGACAGGGGGGACTAGCCAAAAACATTCAGTACTTC
abundance: .; j_gene: TRBJ1-1; v_gene: TRBV20-1; d_gene: .; CDR3aa: CSARDTGLLGTFF; CDR3nt: TGCAGTGCTAGAGATACGGGACTCTTGGGGACTTTCTTT
abundance: .; j_gene: TRBJ2-1; v_gene: TRBV12-3/TRBV12-4; d_gene: TRBD2; CDR3aa: CASSRELAGGYNEQFF; CDR3nt: TGTGCCAGCAGTAGAGAGCTAGCGGGAGGTTACAATGAGCAGTTCTTC
abundance: .; j_gene: TRBJ1-6; v_gene: TRBV6-6; d_gene: .; CDR3aa: CASSKAQTSSYNSPLHF; CDR3nt: TGTGCCAGCAGCAAGGCCCAGACAAGCTCCTATAATTCACCCCTCCACTTT
abundance: .; j_gene: TRBJ2-7; v_gene: TRBV5-5; d_gene: TRBD2; CDR3aa: CASSYLSGTLAEQYF; CDR3nt: TGTGCCAGCAGCTACCTTAGCGGGACCCTGGCCGAGCAGTACTTC
abundance: .; j_gene: TRBJ2-2; v_gene: TRBV20-1; d_gene: .; CDR3aa: CSARDVGHPGTGELFF; CDR3nt: TGCAGTGCTAGAGACGTGGGACACCCTGGAACCGGGGAGCTGTTTTTT
abundance: .; j_gene: TRBJ2-1; v_gene: TRBV5-1; d_gene: .; CDR3aa: CASSLGWGSYNEQFF; CDR3nt: TGCGCCAGCAGCTTAGGTTGGGGGTCCTACAATGAGCAGTTCTTC
abundance: once; j_gene: TRBJ2-7; v_gene: TRBV4-1; d_gene: TRBD2; CDR3aa: CASSHGLASNEQYF; CDR3nt: TGCGCCAGCAGCCACGGACTAGCTTCTAACGAGCAGTACTTC
abundance: .; j_gene: TRBJ2-5; v_gene: TRBV7-9; d_gene: TRBD2; CDR3aa: CASSTSSGRILETQYF; CDR3nt: TGTGCCAGCAGCACGAGTAGCGGGAGAATTTTAGAGACCCAGTACTTC
abundance: .; j_gene: TRBJ1-1; v_gene: TRBV30; d_gene: TRBD1; CDR3aa: CAWTGTGATEAFF; CDR3nt: TGTGCCTGGACCGGGACAGGGGCCACTGAAGCTTTCTTT
abundance: .; j_gene: TRBJ2-1; v_gene: TRBV27; d_gene: .; CDR3aa: CASSLPNRGGRRDEQFF; CDR3nt: TGTGCCAGCAGTTTACCCAACAGGGGGGGAAGGAGAGATGAGCAGTTCTTC
abundance: few; j_gene: TRBJ2-1; v_gene: TRBV27; d_gene: TRBD2; CDR3aa: CASSLSGTSGYNEQFF; CDR3nt: TGTGCCAGCAGCCTCTCGGGGACTAGCGGTTACAATGAGCAGTTCTTC
abundance: .; j_gene: TRBJ1-2; v_gene: TRBV14; d_gene: .; CDR3aa: CASSQDFVRDGYTF; CDR3nt: TGTGCCAGCAGCCAAGATTTTGTGCGGGATGGCTACACCTTC
abundance: .; j_gene: TRBJ2-5; v_gene: TRBV7-9; d_gene: .; CDR3aa: CASSIGTSADEQYF; CDR3nt: TGTGCCAGCAGCATAGGGACTTCCGCAGATGAGCAGTACTTC
abundance: .; j_gene: TRBJ2-7; v_gene: TRBV4-2; d_gene: .; CDR3aa: CASNQVWGTDYEQYF; CDR3nt: TGTGCCAGCAACCAAGTATGGGGGACCGACTACGAGCAGTACTTC
abundance: .; j_gene: TRBJ1-2; v_gene: TRBV2; d_gene: TRBD1; CDR3aa: CASSDADRVANYGYTF; CDR3nt: TGTGCCAGCAGCGATGCGGACAGGGTGGCTAACTATGGCTACACCTTC